One and the same sample provided the 14 T cell receptor beta chains below, sequenced in a study of T cell responses to AZD1222 COVID-19 vaccine. This table comes from immunoSEQ multiplex PCR, and its TCRdb copy is limited to in-frame clones, with some not included. The repertoire holds 160,000 or so clones, with roughly 90% as singletons. The sequenced sample was peripheral blood, obtained on day 0 of AZD1222 vaccination. The receptors here all came from an adult in good health.

This rearrangement joins TRBV20-1 to TRBJ2-1; D possibly corresponds to TRBD1 (6 bases). Trimming left V 3 bases short and J 6 bases short, with 18 bases between. CDR1 DFQATT and CDR2 SNEGSKA come from the germline V gene (reference sequence). The CDR3 loop spans 15 amino acids. The CDR3 region has the DNA TGCAGTGCTAGTCGTCTAGCCAGGGGACGCAATGAGCAGTTCTTC. Translating gives CSASRLARGRNEQFF.

The chain joins TRBV6-2 or TRBV6-3 to TRBJ1-6; unclear D gene. Trimming removed 4 bases at V and 10 bases at J, with 11 bases between. Germline lookup yields CDR1 MNHEY and CDR2 SVGEGT. The CDR3 is 13 residues long. The CDR3 sequence is CASSWGLRSPLHF. In DNA, the CDR3 is TGTGCCAGCAGTTGGGGATTGCGATCACCCCTCCACTTT.

The chain joins TRBV7-9 to TRBJ1-5; D is unresolved. V was pared by 1 base and J by 3 bases, with 7 bases between. The germline V gene encodes CDR1 SEHNR and CDR2 FQNEAQ (reference sequence). The CDR3 is 14 amino acids. CDR3 protein: CASSLDSHNQPQHF. The CDR3 DNA reads as TGTGCCAGCAGCTTAGACAGCCACAATCAGCCCCAGCATTTT.

This clone was found once. The CDR3 bases are TGCAGTGCTAGAGCTACGGATGAGCAGTTCTTC. Its translation is CSARATDEQFF. V gene TRBV20-1 combines with J gene TRBJ2-1; D not resolved. With 1 base removed from V and 8 bases from J, the gap between germline ends came to 6 bases. The germline V gene has CDR1 DFQATT and CDR2 SNEGSKA (reference sequence). The CDR3 has 11 amino acids.

The rearrangement links TRBV29-1 to TRBJ1-2; D uncertain. The germline V and J ends were trimmed by 7 bases and 14 bases, with 11 bases remaining between them. Germline assignment: CDR1 SQVTM and CDR2 ANQGSEA. The CDR3 has 8 amino acids. CDR3 nucleotides: TGCAGCGGGGCTGGTGGAACCTTC. This codes for CSGAGGTF.

The chain has TRBV6-2 or TRBV6-3 and TRBJ1-2; D call uncertain. The V gene's germline CDR1 is MNHEY and CDR2 SVGEGT. The CDR3 totals 13 residues. The V end lost 0 bases, the J end lost 6 bases, and 8 bases lay between the germline ends. The CDR3 nucleotides are TGTGCCAGCAGTTACTCCTTATTGGATGGCTACACCTTC. Its protein product is CASSYSLLDGYTF.

This chain links TRBV7-3 with TRBJ2-1; the match to TRBD2 covers 8 bases. The V and J ends lost 4 bases and 8 bases, in that order; junction bases with no gene match: 16. The CDR3 consists of 17 residues. Germline CDR1 and CDR2: SGHTA and FQGTGA. In DNA, the CDR3 is TGTGCCAGCAGCTCGGCCCTTCCCGGGACTAGTCTAGATGAGCAGTTCTTC. Its protein product is CASSSALPGTSLDEQFF.

CDR3 amino acids: CASSMGEPQHF. CDR3 DNA sequence: TGTGCCAGTAGCATGGGGGAGCCCCAGCATTTT. The chain uses TRBV19 and TRBJ1-5; tentatively, D is TRBD1 (5 bases). The CDR3 consists of 11 residues. CDR1 and CDR2 (germline): LNHDA, SQIVND (reference sequence). Trimming cost V 6 bases and J 8 bases, with 8 bases left between them. The full variable domain, rest sourced from reference TRBV19 and TRBJ1-5, is DGGITQSPKYLFRKEGQNVTLSCEQNLNHDAMYWYRQDPGQGLRLIYYSQIVNDFQKGDIAEGYSVSREKKESFPLTVTSAQKNPTAFYLCASSMGEPQHFGDGTRLSIL.

The chain uses TRBV5-1 and TRBJ2-7; possibly TRBD2 for D (5 bases). Germline V CDR1 and CDR2: SGHRS, YFSETQ. This CDR3 has 16 residues. The V end was cut by 0 bases, the J end by 2 bases, with 15 bases between. CDR3 region: CASSLEGTARAYEQYF. The CDR3 nucleotides read TGCGCCAGCAGCTTGGAGGGTACAGCGAGGGCCTACGAGCAGTACTTC.

The rearrangement joins TRBV6-5 to TRBJ1-2, with TRBD1 matching over 7 bases. This CDR3 comprises 14 residues. Trimming removed 6 bases from V and 2 bases from J; junction bases left unmatched: 6. The germline V gene encodes CDR1 MNHEY and CDR2 SVGAGI. CDR3 protein: CASSWDRKNYGYTF. The CDR3 coding sequence is TGTGCCAGCAGCTGGGACAGAAAGAACTATGGCTACACCTTC.

This chain links TRBV28 with TRBJ1-1, with TRBD1 as a possible D gene (5 bases). The CDR3 runs 12 residues. The V gene lost 8 bases and the J gene lost 11 bases, with 18 bases spanning the gap. CDR1 is MDHEN, CDR2 SYDVKM, per germline. The CDR3 spells CASGSLGGDAFF. CDR3 nucleotide sequence: TGTGCCAGCGGATCCCTCGGGGGAGACGCTTTCTTT.

This clone was counted once. The CDR3 bases are TGTGCCAGCTCACCCCGACAGGGAAAGGCCACCGGGGAGCTGTTTTTT. Protein sequence: CASSPRQGKATGELFF. The V and J genes are TRBV18 and TRBJ2-2; 7 nucleotides align to TRBD1. Trimming removed 3 bases from V and 4 bases from J; junction bases left unmatched: 8. The CDR3 length is 16 residues. Looked up from germline, CDR1 is KGHSH and CDR2 is LQKENI.

This clone was seen a few times. The V and J genes are TRBV30 and TRBJ2-7; TRBD2 is a possible D gene (7 bases). Looked up from germline, CDR1 is GTSNPN and CDR2 is SVGIG (reference sequence). CDR3 size: 13 residues. CDR3 protein: CAGEGEGRNEQYF. CDR3 bases: TGTGCTGGAGAGGGGGAGGGCCGCAACGAGCAGTACTTC.

This clone was observed a single time. This chain connects TRBV4-2 to TRBJ2-3; D is perhaps TRBD1 or TRBD2 (5 bases each). The CDR3 extends over 15 amino acids. Germline V CDR1 and CDR2: LGHNA, YNFKEQ. V lost 3 bases to trimming and J lost 2 bases, with 12 bases between them. The CDR3 sequence is CASSHRDVPTDTQYF. In DNA, the CDR3 is TGTGCCAGCAGCCACCGGGACGTTCCCACAGATACGCAGTATTTT.